The T cell receptor (beta chain) described here comes from a study of T cells in localized non-small cell lung cancer. Generated by immunoSEQ multiplex PCR, the TCRdb table keeps only in-frame clones and is missing some. The data hold about 3,000 clones, with around 22% observed a single time. This clone appeared a few times. The CDR3 runs to 18 residues. The V segment lost 2 bases and the J segment 8 bases; nucleotides outside the gene matches: 15. From germline, CDR1 is MGHRA and CDR2 YSYEKL. The specimen was lung tumor tissue, collected before any cancer treatment. This sequence was found in a man aged 40 to 70 with stage I lung adenocarcinoma. This chain links TRBV4-1 with TRBJ2-2, with TRBD2 matching over 9 bases. The CDR3 loop reads CASSQPLTSGPVVGELFF. Written as DNA, the CDR3 is TGCGCCAGCAGCCAACCCCTAACTAGCGGGCCCGTGGTGGGGGAGCTGTTTTTT.